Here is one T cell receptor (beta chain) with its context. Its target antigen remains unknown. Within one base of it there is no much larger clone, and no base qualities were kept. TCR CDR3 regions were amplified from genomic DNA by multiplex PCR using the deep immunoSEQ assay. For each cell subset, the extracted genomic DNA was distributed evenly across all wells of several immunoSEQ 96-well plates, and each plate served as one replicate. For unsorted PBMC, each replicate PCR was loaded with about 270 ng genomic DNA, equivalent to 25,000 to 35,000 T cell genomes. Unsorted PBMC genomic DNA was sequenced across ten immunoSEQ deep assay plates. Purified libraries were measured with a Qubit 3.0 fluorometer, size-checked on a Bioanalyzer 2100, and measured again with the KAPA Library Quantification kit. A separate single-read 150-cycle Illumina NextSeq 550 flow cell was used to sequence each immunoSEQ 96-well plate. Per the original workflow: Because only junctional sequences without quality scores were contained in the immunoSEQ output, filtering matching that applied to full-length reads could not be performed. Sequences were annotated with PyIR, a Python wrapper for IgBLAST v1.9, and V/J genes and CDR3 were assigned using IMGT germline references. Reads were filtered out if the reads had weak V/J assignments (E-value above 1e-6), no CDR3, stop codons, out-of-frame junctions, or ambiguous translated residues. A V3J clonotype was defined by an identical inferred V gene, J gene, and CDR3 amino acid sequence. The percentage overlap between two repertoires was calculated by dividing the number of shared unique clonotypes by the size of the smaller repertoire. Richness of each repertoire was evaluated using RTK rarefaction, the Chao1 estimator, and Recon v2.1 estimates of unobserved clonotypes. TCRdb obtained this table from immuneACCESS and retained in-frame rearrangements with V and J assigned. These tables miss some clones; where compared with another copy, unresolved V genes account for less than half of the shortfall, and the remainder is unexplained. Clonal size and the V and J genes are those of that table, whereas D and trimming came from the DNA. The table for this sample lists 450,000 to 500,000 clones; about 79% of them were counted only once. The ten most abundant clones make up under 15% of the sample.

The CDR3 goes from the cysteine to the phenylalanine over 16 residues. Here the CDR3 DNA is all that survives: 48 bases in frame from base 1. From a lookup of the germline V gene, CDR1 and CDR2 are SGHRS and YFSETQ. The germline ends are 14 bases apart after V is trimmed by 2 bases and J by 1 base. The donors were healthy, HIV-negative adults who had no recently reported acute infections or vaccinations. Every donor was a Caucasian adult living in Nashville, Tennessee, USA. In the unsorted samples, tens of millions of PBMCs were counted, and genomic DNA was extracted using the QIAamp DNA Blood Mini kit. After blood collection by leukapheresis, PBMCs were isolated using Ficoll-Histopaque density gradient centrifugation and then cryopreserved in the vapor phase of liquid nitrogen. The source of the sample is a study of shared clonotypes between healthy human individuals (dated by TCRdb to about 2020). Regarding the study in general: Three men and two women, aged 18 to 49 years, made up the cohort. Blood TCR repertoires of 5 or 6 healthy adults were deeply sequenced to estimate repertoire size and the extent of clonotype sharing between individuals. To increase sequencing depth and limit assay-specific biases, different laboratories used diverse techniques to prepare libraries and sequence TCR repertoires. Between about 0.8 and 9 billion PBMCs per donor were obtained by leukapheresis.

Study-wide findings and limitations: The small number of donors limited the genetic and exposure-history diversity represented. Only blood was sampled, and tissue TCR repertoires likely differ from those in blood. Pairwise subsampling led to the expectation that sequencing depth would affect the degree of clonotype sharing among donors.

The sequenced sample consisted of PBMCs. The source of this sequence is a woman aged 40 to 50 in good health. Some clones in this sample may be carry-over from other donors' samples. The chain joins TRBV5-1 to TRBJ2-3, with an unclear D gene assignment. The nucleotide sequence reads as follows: TGCGCCAGCAGCTTCGCAGCCTCAACCCGCACAGATACGCAGTATTTT. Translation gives CASSFAASTRTDTQYF.